Listed below are T cell receptor beta chains from one sample, sequenced in a study of response to subunit inactivated influenza vaccine. One entry per CDR3 protein results from TCRdb running MiXCR on the RT-PCR reads. There are about 610,000 distinct CDR3 sequences in the sample; around 15% occur only once, and 11% lies in the top ten. Sample: PBMCs from blood, taken roughly 12 days after vaccination. The source is a man aged 45-60 years who received an inactivated influenza vaccine. Both conserved end residues are part of each CDR3. D genes are given only for firm matches. Only part of the rows carry a size: once, few, many, or a class if the clone is expanded.

few,TRBV6-1,TRBD2,TRBJ2-1,CASSDWREGHNEQFF,TGTGCCAGCAGTGACTGGCGGGAGGGCCACAATGAGCAGTTCTTC
-,TRBV2,-,TRBJ1-6,CASSEAQRGSPLHF,TGTGCCAGCAGTGAGGCCCAAAGGGGATCACCCCTCCACTTT
-,TRBV11-2,-,TRBJ2-5,CASSKLTFQETQYF,TGTGCCAGCAGCAAACTTACATTCCAAGAGACCCAGTACTTC
few,TRBV6-1,TRBD1,TRBJ2-7,CASSAGQGPTYEQYF,TGTGCCAGCAGTGCCGGACAGGGGCCCACCTACGAGCAGTACTTC
few,TRBV7-9,-,TRBJ2-5,CASSLDFRETQYF,TGTGCCAGCAGCTTGGACTTTAGGGAGACCCAGTACTTC
-,TRBV7-2,TRBD1,TRBJ2-6,CASSLGQGKTGANVLTF,TGTGCCAGCAGCCTTGGACAGGGAAAGACTGGGGCCAACGTCCTGACTTTC
few,TRBV6-1,TRBD1,TRBJ1-5,CASSRDRSSEPQHF,TGTGCCAGCAGCCGGGACAGATCCTCGGAGCCCCAGCATTTT
few,TRBV5-1,TRBD1,TRBJ2-7,CASSLGIAGGRNYEQYF,TGCGCCAGCAGCTTGGGAATCGCAGGGGGCCGGAACTACGAGCAGTACTTC
-,TRBV24-1,TRBD2,TRBJ2-1,CATGSGGQDEQFF,TGTGCCACCGGAAGCGGGGGCCAAGATGAGCAGTTCTTC
-,TRBV6-5,TRBD1,TRBJ2-7,CASSYPGTVSEQYF,TGTGCCAGCAGTTACCCCGGGACAGTGAGCGAGCAGTACTTC
few,TRBV12-3/TRBV12-4,-,TRBJ1-2,CASSLEEYGYTF,TGTGCCAGCAGTTTAGAGGAATATGGCTACACCTTC
-,TRBV7-2,-,TRBJ1-4,CASSLDTGRKGEKLFF,TGTGCCAGCAGCTTAGACACAGGGAGGAAAGGTGAAAAACTGTTTTTT
-,TRBV4-1,TRBD1,TRBJ2-7,CASSQGGQTTYEQYF,TGCGCCAGCAGCCAAGGGGGACAGACCACCTACGAGCAGTACTTC
-,TRBV11-1,-,TRBJ2-2,CASSLQRIRTGELFF,TGTGCCAGCAGCTTACAGAGAATTAGAACCGGGGAGCTGTTTTTT
-,TRBV7-9,-,TRBJ1-1,CASSFGSGGTEAFF,TGTGCCAGCAGCTTTGGATCGGGGGGCACTGAAGCTTTCTTT
many,TRBV5-1,-,TRBJ2-3,CASSLGHTDTQYF,TGCGCCAGCAGCTTGGGACACACAGATACGCAGTATTTT
-,TRBV7-8,TRBD2,TRBJ2-5,CASSAGLAYQETQYF,TGTGCCAGCAGCGCGGGACTAGCCTACCAAGAGACCCAGTACTTC
many,TRBV4-3,-,TRBJ2-1,CASSQDSWTTNNEQFF,TGCGCCAGCAGCCAAGATAGTTGGACTACGAACAATGAGCAGTTCTTC
-,TRBV7-9,TRBD1,TRBJ2-1,CASSGTGFPEQFF,TGTGCCAGCTCGGGGACAGGGTTTCCTGAGCAGTTCTTC
few,TRBV7-2,TRBD2,TRBJ2-1,CASSREGLAGGNEQFF,TGTGCCAGCAGCCGAGAGGGACTAGCGGGAGGGAATGAGCAGTTCTTC
-,TRBV4-3,TRBD2,TRBJ2-3,CASSQPTSGAPDTQYF,TGCGCCAGCAGCCAACCAACTAGCGGGGCCCCAGATACGCAGTATTTT
few,TRBV3-1,TRBD1,TRBJ1-2,CASSQEVLPGGGYTF,TGTGCCAGCAGCCAAGAGGTCCTACCAGGGGGTGGCTACACCTTC
few,TRBV9,-,TRBJ1-3,CASSVATETYTPSAGNTIYF,TGTGCCAGCAGCGTAGCTACCGAGACCTACACCCCCTCCGCTGGAAACACCATATATTTT
-,TRBV10-3,TRBD2,TRBJ2-3,CAITGLAGGQRSTDTQYF,TGTGCCATCACGGGACTAGCGGGAGGGCAGAGGTCCACAGATACGCAGTATTTT
-,TRBV6-2/TRBV6-3,-,TRBJ2-3,CASSSQGSDTQYF,TGTGCCAGCAGTTCCCAGGGGTCAGATACGCAGTATTTT
-,TRBV5-1,TRBD1,TRBJ1-4,CASSFTTDRVKEKLFF,TGCGCCAGCAGCTTTACTACGGACAGGGTAAAGGAAAAACTGTTTTTT
-,TRBV7-2,-,TRBJ1-1,CASSLVGVGRQNTEAFF,TGTGCCAGCAGCTTAGTGGGGGTGGGCAGGCAGAACACTGAAGCTTTCTTT
few,TRBV4-1,-,TRBJ2-7,CASSQVGDSRLGQYF,TGCGCCAGCAGCCAAGTCGGGGACTCCCGTCTGGGGCAGTACTTC
few,TRBV20-1,-,TRBJ1-2,CSAPKENGYTF,TGCAGTGCTCCTAAGGAAAATGGCTACACCTTC
-,TRBV19,TRBD1,TRBJ2-7,CASSTTGTGNREQYF,TGTGCCAGTAGTACGACCGGGACAGGTAACCGCGAGCAGTACTTC
many,TRBV29-1,TRBD2,TRBJ2-5,CSVDLGGETQYF,TGCAGCGTTGATCTCGGGGGGGAGACCCAGTACTTC
-,TRBV5-1,TRBD2,TRBJ2-2,CASTSLAGDVTGELFF,TGCGCCAGCACTTCGCTAGCGGGGGACGTCACCGGGGAGCTGTTTTTT
-,TRBV14,TRBD1,TRBJ2-1,CASSQGQGYYRDNEQFF,TGTGCCAGCAGCCAGGGACAGGGGTATTATCGGGACAATGAGCAGTTCTTC
few,TRBV28,-,TRBJ1-2,CASTLQPSGYGYTF,TGTGCCAGCACCCTACAACCTTCCGGCTATGGCTACACCTTC
few,TRBV20-1,-,TRBJ1-4,CSASRDKNEKLFF,TGCAGTGCTAGCCGGGACAAGAATGAAAAACTGTTTTTT
few,TRBV3-1,-,TRBJ1-4,CASSIKAHISTNEKLFF,TGTGCCAGCAGCATCAAGGCGCATATTTCAACTAATGAAAAACTGTTTTTT
-,TRBV5-1,-,TRBJ2-7,CASSLWGKGSYEQYF,TGCGCCAGCAGCTTGTGGGGGAAGGGCTCCTACGAGCAGTACTTC
many,TRBV6-1,TRBD1,TRBJ2-7,CASSETTGSYEQYF,TGTGCCAGCAGTGAAACGACAGGGTCCTACGAGCAGTACTTC
few,TRBV29-1,-,TRBJ2-3,CSVDAPQGTQYF,TGCAGCGTTGATGCCCCGCAGGGTACGCAGTATTTT
-,TRBV19,TRBD1,TRBJ2-4,CASSLQGTENIQYF,TGTGCCAGTAGTCTACAAGGGACAGAAAACATTCAGTACTTC
few,TRBV12-3/TRBV12-4,-,TRBJ2-3,CASSFHRVDTQYF,TGTGCCAGCAGTTTTCACAGGGTTGATACGCAGTATTTT
few,TRBV29-1,-,TRBJ1-1,CSVESRTEAFF,TGCAGCGTTGAATCGCGCACTGAAGCTTTCTTT
-,TRBV10-3,-,TRBJ2-5,CAISGTAYQETQYF,TGTGCCATCAGCGGGACCGCGTACCAAGAGACCCAGTACTTC
few,TRBV20-1,-,TRBJ2-3,CSATPGLYTDTQYF,TGCAGTGCTACGCCGGGGCTGTACACAGATACGCAGTATTTT
-,TRBV2,TRBD1,TRBJ2-2,CASSDPRGPGELFF,TGTGCCAGCAGTGACCCCAGGGGGCCCGGGGAGCTGTTTTTT
few,TRBV15,TRBD1,TRBJ2-2,CASTDRVGTGELFF,TGTGCCTCCACCGACAGGGTCGGAACCGGGGAGCTGTTTTTT
many,TRBV5-1,-,TRBJ2-2,CASSLRPVSTGELFF,TGCGCCAGCAGCTTGAGGCCAGTCAGCACCGGGGAGCTGTTTTTT
many,TRBV4-1,TRBD1,TRBJ2-5,CASSQDRTGGRETQYF,TGCGCCAGCAGCCAAGATCGAACAGGGGGGAGGGAGACCCAGTACTTC
-,TRBV11-2,TRBD2,TRBJ2-1,CASSPPSGLDYNEQFF,TGTGCCAGCAGCCCGCCTAGCGGACTTGACTACAATGAGCAGTTCTTC
few,TRBV28,-,TRBJ2-7,CASSLFRGGYEQYF,TGTGCCAGCAGTTTATTTAGGGGCGGGTACGAGCAGTACTTC
-,TRBV12-3/TRBV12-4,-,TRBJ2-5,CASSLEGHKETQYF,TGTGCCAGCAGTTTGGAGGGGCACAAAGAGACCCAGTACTTC
many,TRBV6-5,-,TRBJ2-7,CASSYSQAVSSYEQYF,TGTGCCAGCAGTTACTCCCAGGCTGTAAGCTCCTACGAGCAGTACTTC
-,TRBV29-1,-,TRBJ1-2,CSVEPGAGYGYTF,TGCAGCGTTGAACCCGGGGCAGGCTATGGCTACACCTTC
-,TRBV5-6,TRBD2,TRBJ2-3,CASSSVGTKISTDTQYF,TGTGCCAGCAGCTCTGTAGGGACTAAAATTAGCACAGATACGCAGTATTTT
-,TRBV3-1,-,TRBJ2-1,CASSQGGPGGSYNEQFF,TGTGCCAGCAGCCAAGGGGGGCCGGGCGGGTCATACAATGAGCAGTTCTTC
few,TRBV7-2,TRBD2,TRBJ2-1,CASSLWGGESNEQFF,TGTGCCAGCAGCTTATGGGGGGGGGAAAGCAATGAGCAGTTCTTC